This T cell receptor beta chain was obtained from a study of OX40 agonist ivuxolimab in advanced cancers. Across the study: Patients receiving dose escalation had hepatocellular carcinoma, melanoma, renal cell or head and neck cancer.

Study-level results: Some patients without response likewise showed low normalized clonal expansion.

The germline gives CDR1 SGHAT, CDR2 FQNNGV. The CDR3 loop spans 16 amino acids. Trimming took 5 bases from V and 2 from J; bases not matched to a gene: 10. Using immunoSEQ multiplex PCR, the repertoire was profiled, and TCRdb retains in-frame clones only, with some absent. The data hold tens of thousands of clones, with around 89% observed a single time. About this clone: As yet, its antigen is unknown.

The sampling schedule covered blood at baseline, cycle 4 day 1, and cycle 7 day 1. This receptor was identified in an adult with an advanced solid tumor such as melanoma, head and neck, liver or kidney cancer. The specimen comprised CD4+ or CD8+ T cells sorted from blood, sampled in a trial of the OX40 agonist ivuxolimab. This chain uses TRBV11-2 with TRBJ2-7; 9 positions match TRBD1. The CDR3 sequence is CASSPMGQGAAYEQYF. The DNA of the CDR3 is TGTGCCAGCAGCCCCATGGGACAGGGTGCTGCCTACGAGCAGTACTTC.